This T cell receptor (beta chain) is from a study of T cell responses to AZD1222 COVID-19 vaccine. Study-wide results and caveats: At 160-218 and 743-854, vaccine-associated CD4 TCRs were dominant, and they spanned spike. After the peak T cell response, and only then, were repertoires sampled. White British ancestry dominated among donors, who included more females, and clonal diversity was possibly underestimated. Spike-specific TCR breadth rose after two AZD1222 doses, and depth rose as well.

As regards this clone: Its antigen is unidentified.

The CDR3 loop spans 11 amino acids. V was clipped by 1 base and J by 12 bases, with 10 bases between them. Repertoires were generated with immunoSEQ multiplex PCR, while TCRdb's copy carries only in-frame clones and drops some. The table lists some 98,000 clones, roughly 84% of them singletons. The chain couples TRBV12-3 or TRBV12-4 to TRBJ2-7; D is unclear. This TCR derives from an adult in good health. Source: peripheral blood, taken on day 0 of AZD1222 vaccination. In DNA form, the CDR3 reads TGTGCCAGCAGTTTAGAGATTCGAAGGTACTTC. Amino acids: CASSLEIRRYF.